This T cell receptor (beta chain) was obtained from a study of T cells in Graves' hyperthyroidism and ophthalmopathy. Study-level findings and limits: Appearing also in blood were most of the thyroid clonotypes expanded above 0.001.

This clonotype was found a few times. Its antigen is as yet unknown. Template material for amplifying TCR beta CDR3 regions consisted of RNA transcripts. During a first-round RT-PCR of the TCR CDR3, the HTBI primer set was used. TCRdb reprocessed the multiplex PCR reads via MiXCR and lists one record per CDR3 protein. The table records about 290,000 distinct CDR3 sequences, roughly 15% of them present only once. The sequence was collected from a woman aged 50 to 65 with Graves' hyperthyroidism that later progressed to Graves' ophthalmopathy. Sequenced sample: blood.

The CDR3 DNA follows: TGCGCCAGCAGGAGGACAGGGGCGAACCAAGAGACCCAGTACTTC. This codes for CASRRTGANQETQYF. The chain employs TRBV5-1 and TRBJ2-5; 9 bases align to TRBD1. The germline V gene encodes CDR1 SGHRS and CDR2 YFSETQ. This CDR3 is 15 amino acids long. With V trimmed by 5 bases and J by 0 bases, 5 bases remained unmatched.